A selection of T cell receptor beta chains follows, all from one sample in a study of patients and donors after allogeneic stem cell transplantation. TCRdb re-called the RT-PCR reads through MiXCR, storing one row per CDR3 protein. The sample shows approximately 430,000 distinct CDR3 sequences, approximately 16% of them seen only once. The sequenced sample was blood, either unsorted or a sorted T cell fraction (not recorded which). The receptors were sampled from a human donor who was either an allogeneic HSCT recipient or a stem cell or donor lymphocyte infusion donor (not recorded which). It is not recorded whose cells these are; they may come from a transplant donor. The CDR3 runs from the conserved cysteine through the conserved F or W. A D gene is named only where the DNA matches it firmly.

>TRBV20-1|NA|TRBJ2-3
CSAPPPGGAISTDTQYF
>TRBV4-2|TRBD1|TRBJ2-4
CASSQDRDRGPLAKNIQYF
>TRBV2|NA|TRBJ2-1
CASSGQGEFF
>TRBV19|TRBD1|TRBJ1-5
CASSSPPWTGGLQPQHF
>TRBV7-2|NA|TRBJ2-1
CASSPTRNEQFF
>TRBV19|TRBD2|TRBJ2-1
CASSPRLAGNNEQFF
>TRBV6-2/TRBV6-3|NA|TRBJ1-1
CASRRSDRIQLRDTEAFF
>TRBV4-1|NA|TRBJ2-7
CASSQEFRQTYEQYF
>TRBV5-1|NA|TRBJ1-1
CASTERLNTEAFF
>TRBV4-1|NA|TRBJ2-7
CASSQVQGAYEQYF
>TRBV5-6|NA|TRBJ2-2
CASSLVAALAGELFF
>TRBV7-8|TRBD2|TRBJ2-1
CASSLDTLAGGPNEQFF
>TRBV19|NA|TRBJ1-1
CASRVQEAGRTEAFF
>TRBV10-3|NA|TRBJ2-3
CAISKARVSTDTQYF
>TRBV5-1|NA|TRBJ2-1
CASTLTGGGSSYNEQFF
>TRBV12-5|NA|TRBJ2-3
CASGASTDTQYF
>TRBV10-3|NA|TRBJ2-2
CATKDGTTNTGELFF
>TRBV24-1|TRBD1|TRBJ1-2
CAIEDRIRGYGYTF
>TRBV10-3|NA|TRBJ2-5
CAISERAGEETQYF
>TRBV19|TRBD2|TRBJ2-3
CASRTSGADTQYF
>TRBV5-1|NA|TRBJ2-7
CASISHGQSDAEQYF
>TRBV30|NA|TRBJ1-5
CAWSLKGPQHF
>TRBV12-3/TRBV12-4|TRBD2|TRBJ2-5
CASSPWTSGRLETQYF
>TRBV6-6|NA|TRBJ1-6
CASSLRSSSPLHF
>TRBV10-3|NA|TRBJ1-3
CAISERGQANTIYF
>TRBV30|NA|TRBJ2-7
CAWSSATGSSREQYF
>TRBV27|TRBD1|TRBJ2-2
CASAYTGVYTGELFF
>TRBV9|NA|TRBJ1-3
CASSADVSSGNTIYF
>TRBV21-1|NA|TRBJ2-7
CASSKGQEKDYEQYF
>TRBV12-3/TRBV12-4|NA|TRBJ1-2
CASSLAGSYGYTF
>TRBV7-9|NA|TRBJ1-2
CASSLGSPVRPYDGYTF
>TRBV12-3/TRBV12-4|NA|TRBJ1-1
CASSFRGNTEAFF
>TRBV15|TRBD1|TRBJ2-7
CATSRVGTGGSEQYF
>TRBV28|TRBD1|TRBJ1-1
CASIPGTVNTEAFF
>TRBV20-1|TRBD2|TRBJ2-1
CSARGNTPGLAYNNEQFF
>TRBV12-3/TRBV12-4|TRBD1|TRBJ1-2
CASSTPGQGPPNYGYTF
>TRBV24-1|TRBD1|TRBJ2-5
CATSDDRGSMAGTQYF
>TRBV20-1|NA|TRBJ2-5
CSAQGREETQYF
>TRBV6-1|NA|TRBJ2-1
CASSEDSYNEQFF
>TRBV20-1|NA|TRBJ1-4
CSASPRKTATNEKLFF
>TRBV4-3|NA|TRBJ2-3
CASSQEARGTDTQYF
>TRBV11-2|TRBD1|TRBJ1-4
CASSPGGGVNEKLFF
>TRBV7-3|NA|TRBJ2-7
CASSFWWDNSYEQYF
>TRBV24-1|NA|TRBJ2-5
CATSQGGRETQYF
>TRBV6-1|TRBD1|TRBJ1-1
CASLRGTANTEAFF
>TRBV2|NA|TRBJ2-3
CASSVTHTDTQYF
>TRBV12-3/TRBV12-4|TRBD1|TRBJ2-5
CASSPTGRETQYF
>TRBV12-3/TRBV12-4|NA|TRBJ1-3
CASSLRRGNTIYF
>TRBV7-2|NA|TRBJ1-2
CASSPEAWNYGYTF
>TRBV12-3/TRBV12-4|NA|TRBJ1-2
CASRLDYGYTF